The 7 T cell receptor beta chains below were found in one sample sequenced in a study of T cell repertoires in cytomegalovirus infection. TCRdb reanalysed the reads using MiXCR and keeps one entry per CDR3 protein. The sample has 140,000 to 150,000 distinct CDR3 sequences, around 30% seen once. The antigens these receptors bind are not known. This specimen consisted of CD8+ T cells from cultured PBMCs, obtained from culture after CMV antigen stimulation. These receptors all stem from a human donor in good health (CMV status not recorded). Some clones in this sample may be carry-over from other donors' samples.

The rearrangement links TRBV7-4 to TRBJ1-2; 8 nucleotides agree with TRBD1. The germline gives CDR1 SGHVT, CDR2 SQSDAQ. The CDR3 is made up of 16 amino acids. V was pared by 2 bases and J by 6 bases, with 11 bases of the junction left unmatched. DNA of the CDR3: TGTGCCAGCAGCTTATTTGGCTCCAGGGGGCTCGATGGCTACACCTTC. It specifies CASSLFGSRGLDGYTF.

J is TRBJ2-3 and V is TRBV11-2; 11 bases match TRBD2. CDR1 and CDR2 from the germline V gene are SGHAT and FQNNGV. The CDR3 length is 16 residues. V shed 5 bases and J 0 bases; nucleotides not matched to a gene: 4. CDR3 sequence reads: CASSTLAGGSTDTQYF. For the CDR3, the DNA is TGTGCCAGCAGCACCTTAGCGGGGGGGAGCACAGATACGCAGTATTTT.

This clonotype was recorded many times. This chain uses TRBV7-3 with TRBJ2-5; the D call may be TRBD1 or TRBD2 (5 bases each). V was pared by 5 bases and J by 3 bases, with 13 bases between. Germline CDR1 reads SGHTA; CDR2 reads FQGTGA. The CDR3 contains 14 residues. The CDR3 DNA follows: TGTGCCAGCAGCCCCCATGGGGGAGAAGAGACCCAGTACTTC. As protein: CASSPHGGEETQYF.

This chain joins TRBV2 and TRBJ2-3; the D call may be TRBD1 or TRBD2 (5 bases each). With 4 bases removed from V and 3 bases from J, the gap between germline ends came to 11 bases. Germline V CDR1 and CDR2: SNHLY, FYNNEI. The CDR3 has 14 residues. The CDR3, as DNA: TGTGCCAGCAGTGGAAGCGAGGGGACAGATACGCAGTATTTT. Amino acids: CASSGSEGTDTQYF.

The sample holds many counts of this clonotype. The chain uses TRBV11-2 and TRBJ2-5, with 8 bases that match TRBD2. This CDR3 comprises 15 residues. V trimming: 5 bases; J trimming: 3 bases; junction bases outside the gene matches: 8. Germline V gene lookup returns CDR1 SGHAT and CDR2 FQNNGV. Here the CDR3 DNA reads TGTGCCAGCAGCCGGAAGGAGCGGGGGAAAGAGACCCAGTACTTC. It yields the protein CASSRKERGKETQYF.

In its sample, this clonotype ranks as medium-sized. The chain carries TRBV12-3 or TRBV12-4 and TRBJ1-5; D gene uncertain. V lost 2 bases and J 1 base, leaving 6 bases between the germline ends. CDR3 length equals 14 residues. DNA for the CDR3: TGTGCCAGCAGTTTATTGGGCAGCAATCAGCCCCAGCATTTT. Residues: CASSLLGSNQPQHF.

The rearrangement links TRBV28 to TRBJ2-2; the D gene is possibly TRBD2 (7 bases). Germline CDR1 reads MDHEN; CDR2 reads SYDVKM. V gave up 8 bases and J gave up 3 bases, with 16 bases separating them. CDR3 size: 15 residues. Here the CDR3 DNA reads TGTGCCAGCGAAAGTGGGGGGGCTTACACCGGGGAGCTGTTTTTT. This gives the protein CASESGGAYTGELFF. Combining the CDR3 with reference TRBV28 and TRBJ2-2 gives the whole variable domain DVKVTQSSRYLVKRTGEKVFLECVQDMDHENMFWYRQDPGLGLRLIYFSYDVKMKEKGDIPEGYSVSREKKERFSLILESASTNQTSMYLCASESGGAYTGELFFGEGSRLTVL.